This TCR beta chain was sequenced during a study of OX40 agonist ivuxolimab in advanced cancers. The overall study: Antecedent anti-PD-1, anti-PD-L1 or anti-CTLA-4 therapy was permissible, with 35% to 40% having received some. General study findings and limits: Clonal expansion was seen in CD4+ and CD8+ blood T cells by week 6 at 0.1 to 3.0 mg/kg. A proportion of nonresponders additionally exhibited low normalized T-cell clonal expansion.

The CDR3 is made up of 13 amino acids. Germline V gene lookup returns CDR1 MNHEY and CDR2 SMNVEV (reference sequence). The V end was cut by 2 bases, the J end by 1 base, with 6 bases between. Data came from immunoSEQ multiplex PCR; TCRdb stores just in-frame clones and leaves some out. The data hold 40,000 or so clones, with around nine tenths observed a single time. Points on this clone: Antigen: not known.

V and J are TRBV27 and TRBJ2-7; D is possibly TRBD2 (5 bases). Sequenced here: CD4+ or CD8+ T cells sorted from blood, sampled in a trial of the OX40 agonist ivuxolimab. This clonotype was obtained from an adult with an advanced solid tumor such as melanoma, head and neck, liver or kidney cancer. This CDR3 is CASSLRGSYEQYF. CDR3 DNA: TGTGCCAGCAGTTTACGGGGATCCTACGAGCAGTACTTC.